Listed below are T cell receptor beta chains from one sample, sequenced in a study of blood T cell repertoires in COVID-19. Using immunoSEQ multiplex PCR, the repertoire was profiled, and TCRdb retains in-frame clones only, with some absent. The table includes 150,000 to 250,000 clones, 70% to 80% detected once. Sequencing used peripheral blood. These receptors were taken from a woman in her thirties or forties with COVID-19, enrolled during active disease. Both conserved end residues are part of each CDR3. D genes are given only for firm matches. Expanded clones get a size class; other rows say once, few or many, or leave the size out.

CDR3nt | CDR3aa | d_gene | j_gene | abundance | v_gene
TGTGCCAGCAGTTCACTAGCGGGCCAGATCTTAGCCAAAAACATTCAGTACTTC | CASSSLAGQILAKNIQYF | TRBD2 | TRBJ2-4 | - | TRBV28
TGCGCCAGCAGTACACAAACCCCAGGAAACACCATATATTTT | CASSTQTPGNTIYF | - | TRBJ1-3 | - | TRBV5-1
TGTGCCAGCAGCTCGGGCTCCTACAATGAGCAGTTCTTC | CASSSGSYNEQFF | - | TRBJ2-1 | once | TRBV7-9
TGTGCCAGCACCCCTGAGGTGGTAGCGGGGGAGACCCAGTACTTC | CASTPEVVAGETQYF | TRBD2 | TRBJ2-5 | few | TRBV7-9
TGTGCCAGCAGCCTCCTAGCGGCGAACACCGGGGAGCTGTTTTTT | CASSLLAANTGELFF | TRBD2 | TRBJ2-2 | - | TRBV3-1/TRBV3-2
TGTGCCAGCAGTTACAATGGGCGCGGGGGGCATCGCACTGAAGCTTTCTTT | CASSYNGRGGHRTEAFF | - | TRBJ1-1 | - | TRBV6-2/TRBV6-3
TGTGCCACCAAACTTGGGACAGTCATGAACACTGAAGCTTTCTTT | CATKLGTVMNTEAFF | TRBD1 | TRBJ1-1 | few | TRBV19
TGTGCCAGCAGTGAACAAGGCAGCGCCTACGAGCAGTACTTC | CASSEQGSAYEQYF | - | TRBJ2-7 | - | TRBV2
TGTGCCAGCAGAGACAGGGCAGGGGCCAACGTCCTGACTTTC | CASRDRAGANVLTF | TRBD1 | TRBJ2-6 | - | TRBV6-5
TGTGCCAGCACCCAGAGGGGGGGCTATATCAATGAGCAGTTCTTC | CASTQRGGYINEQFF | - | TRBJ2-1 | - | TRBV3-1/TRBV3-2
TGTGCCACTAAGGGGATTTCAACTAATGAAAAACTGTTTTTT | CATKGISTNEKLFF | - | TRBJ1-4 | - | TRBV2
TGTGCCACCTGCCCCACCGGTTTCGGCAAAAACATTCAGTACTTC | CATCPTGFGKNIQYF | - | TRBJ2-4 | - | TRBV27
TGTGCCAGCAGCCAAGACGAGGCTACTGCGCAGTATTTT | CASSQDEATAQYF | - | TRBJ2-3 | - | TRBV3-1/TRBV3-2
TGTGCCAGCAGCCGTAGCGGGAGGGCCGCAGAGACCCAGTACTTC | CASSRSGRAAETQYF | TRBD2 | TRBJ2-5 | - | TRBV6-5
TGTGCCAGCAGCGTAGGTTCCGATGAGCAGTTCTTC | CASSVGSDEQFF | - | TRBJ2-1 | - | TRBV9
TGTGCCAGCAGTCAACAGGGGGCTAGTGGCAATCAGCCCCAGCATTTT | CASSQQGASGNQPQHF | TRBD1 | TRBJ1-5 | - | TRBV7-9
TGTGCCAGCAGAGCAGGTATGGATCAGGGGGAAGCTTTCTTT | CASRAGMDQGEAFF | - | TRBJ1-1 | few | TRBV9
TGTGCCAGCAGGATACAGGGTAATAGCCCAACAGATACGCAGTATTTT | CASRIQGNSPTDTQYF | - | TRBJ2-3 | - | TRBV27
TGTGCCAGCAGCTTGTTTACAGACCAGCGGGGCTACACCTTC | CASSLFTDQRGYTF | - | TRBJ1-2 | - | TRBV5-4
TGTGCCAGCAGCTTAGCGTTGACTGGCACAGATACGCAGTATTTT | CASSLALTGTDTQYF | - | TRBJ2-3 | - | TRBV7-6
TGTGCCATCCTTAAGGGAAAGGGGACAGCCTACAATGAGCAGTTCTTC | CAILKGKGTAYNEQFF | TRBD1 | TRBJ2-1 | - | TRBV2
TGTGCCATCAGCGCTGACAGGCGCGAGCAGTACTTC | CAISADRREQYF | - | TRBJ2-7 | few | TRBV10-3
TGCGCCAGCAGCACCGCAGGGGCCTATGGCTACACCTTC | CASSTAGAYGYTF | - | TRBJ1-2 | - | TRBV5-1
TGTGCCATCAAGCCTTTTGAGAATTCACCCCTCCACTTT | CAIKPFENSPLHF | - | TRBJ1-6 | - | TRBV10-3
TGTGCCAGCAGCTTGGGGGGACAGAGGGATGAGCAGTTCTTC | CASSLGGQRDEQFF | TRBD1 | TRBJ2-1 | - | TRBV5-4
TGTGCCAGCAGTTACGGGCCAGGGCCCGGGGAGCTGTTTTTT | CASSYGPGPGELFF | - | TRBJ2-2 | once | TRBV6-2/TRBV6-3
TGCGCCAGCAGCTCAGGGGCGTCAGGGGATACGCAGTATTTT | CASSSGASGDTQYF | - | TRBJ2-3 | once | TRBV5-1
TGCGCCAGCAGCGGCGGAGCAGCAAACTCTAATGAAAAACTGTTTTTT | CASSGGAANSNEKLFF | - | TRBJ1-4 | - | TRBV5-1
TGCGCCAGCAGCTTGGCCTCAGGGTCAGATACGCAGTATTTT | CASSLASGSDTQYF | - | TRBJ2-3 | - | TRBV5-1
TGCAGCGTTGAGACTAGCGGGAACAATGAGCAGTTCTTC | CSVETSGNNEQFF | TRBD2 | TRBJ2-1 | - | TRBV29-1
TGTGCCAGCAGTTACCGGACAGGGGGTCAGCCCCAGCATTTT | CASSYRTGGQPQHF | TRBD1 | TRBJ1-5 | once | TRBV6-5
TGTGCCAGCAGCTTTTTGACTAGCGGGAGTTACTACGAGCAGTACTTC | CASSFLTSGSYYEQYF | TRBD2 | TRBJ2-7 | - | TRBV13
TGCGCCAGCAGCTTGGGCTCTGGGGGGTCGGAAGCTTTCTTT | CASSLGSGGSEAFF | - | TRBJ1-1 | - | TRBV5-1
TGTGCCAGCAGTTTAGGGGGCGGAAACACTGAAGCTTTCTTT | CASSLGGGNTEAFF | - | TRBJ1-1 | - | TRBV28
TGTGCCAGCAGCTTAGCACTAGCCCCCAACTACGAGCAGTACTTC | CASSLALAPNYEQYF | - | TRBJ2-7 | - | TRBV7-2
TGCGCCAGCAGAGTTCAGGGCTACGAGCAGTACTTC | CASRVQGYEQYF | - | TRBJ2-7 | - | TRBV10-2
TGTGCCAGCAGTATAGAGGGACAGAATCTGTACTTC | CASSIEGQNLYF | TRBD1 | TRBJ2-7 | - | TRBV11-3
TGTGCCGTAGGCACGGACAGTAGAGGCGAAAAACTGTTTTTT | CAVGTDSRGEKLFF | - | TRBJ1-4 | - | TRBV19
TGTGCCAGCAGCGTGACCAGCGGTGGGTCGACCCAGTACTTC | CASSVTSGGSTQYF | - | TRBJ2-5 | - | TRBV9
TGTGCCAGTCACCCACCGGGGGTCCCAACTAATGAAAAACTGTTTTTT | CASHPPGVPTNEKLFF | - | TRBJ1-4 | - | TRBV19
TGTGCCAGCAGCGTCGGGACAGGGGTGGCGGGGGAGCTGTTTTTT | CASSVGTGVAGELFF | TRBD1 | TRBJ2-2 | - | TRBV9
TGCGCCAGCAGCCCAAGCACGGGGAGCGGGAGTTACGAGCAGTACTTC | CASSPSTGSGSYEQYF | TRBD2 | TRBJ2-7 | - | TRBV4-1
TGTGCCACCAGCAGCGTTGTGACAGGGGGTACCTACGGGCAGTACTTC | CATSSVVTGGTYGQYF | TRBD1 | TRBJ2-7 | - | TRBV15
TGTGCCAGCAGTTACTTCGGACAGGGAGCAAACGAGCAGTACTTC | CASSYFGQGANEQYF | TRBD1 | TRBJ2-7 | - | TRBV6-5
TGTGCCCAGATAGGGACAGGGTTAACCGGGGAGCTGTTTTTT | CAQIGTGLTGELFF | TRBD1 | TRBJ2-2 | - | TRBV30
TGTGCCAGCAGCGTTGTAAAGAACACTGAAGCTTTCTTT | CASSVVKNTEAFF | - | TRBJ1-1 | - | TRBV9
TGTGCCTGGAGTACTTCGTCTGGAAACACCATATATTTT | CAWSTSSGNTIYF | - | TRBJ1-3 | - | TRBV30
TGTGCCAGCTCTTCACTGGGGAACAGGGGTAGGGCCAATGAGCAGTTCTTC | CASSSLGNRGRANEQFF | TRBD1 | TRBJ2-1 | - | TRBV9